Given below is one T cell receptor (beta chain) in context. Its antigen is not identified. The data are from a study of T cell responses to AZD1222 COVID-19 vaccine. Findings and caveats of the study: The donor cohort was predominantly white British with a female majority, and clonal diversity may have been underestimated. Spike-specific TCRs gained breadth and depth after people received two AZD1222 doses.

From germline, CDR1 is ENHRY and CDR2 SYGVKD. CDR3 length equals 15 residues. Trimming took off 0 bases at V and 6 bases at J, with 14 bases between the two ends. Clones were read by immunoSEQ multiplex PCR, and TCRdb kept only the in-frame ones, dropping some. This table has about 180,000 clones, about 90% appearing once. Here the sequenced sample was peripheral blood, taken on day 0 of AZD1222 vaccination. This TCR came from an adult in good health. This rearrangement joins TRBV10-3 to TRBJ1-2; possibly TRBD1 for D (5 bases). The CDR3 DNA reads as TGTGCCATCAGTGAGTCAGGGGATCCGGGAGATGGCTACACCTTC. It codes for CAISESGDPGDGYTF.